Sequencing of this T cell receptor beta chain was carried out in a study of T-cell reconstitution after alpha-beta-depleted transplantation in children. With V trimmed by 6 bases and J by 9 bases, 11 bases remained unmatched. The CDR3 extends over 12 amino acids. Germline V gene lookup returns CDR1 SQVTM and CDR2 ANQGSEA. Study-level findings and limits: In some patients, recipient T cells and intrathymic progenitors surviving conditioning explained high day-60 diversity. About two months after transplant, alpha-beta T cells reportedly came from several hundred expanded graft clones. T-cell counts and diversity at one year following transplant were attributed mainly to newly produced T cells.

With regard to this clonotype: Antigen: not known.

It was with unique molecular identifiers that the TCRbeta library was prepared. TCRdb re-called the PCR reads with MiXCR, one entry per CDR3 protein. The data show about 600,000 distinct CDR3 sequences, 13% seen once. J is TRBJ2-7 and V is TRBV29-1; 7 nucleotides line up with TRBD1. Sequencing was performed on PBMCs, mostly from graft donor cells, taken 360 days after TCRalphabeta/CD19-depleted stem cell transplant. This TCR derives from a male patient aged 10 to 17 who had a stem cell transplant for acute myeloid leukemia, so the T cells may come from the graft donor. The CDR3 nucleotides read TGCAGCGTGATAGACAGGGAGCCGGGGCAGTACTTC. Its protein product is CSVIDREPGQYF.